This TCR beta chain was sequenced for a study of blood T cells in healthy people across ages. Study-level points and caveats: Observed TCR beta diversity showed a strong correlation with the percentage of naive T cells as measured by flow cytometry.

Per the germline V gene, CDR1 is SGHTA and CDR2 is FQGTGA. This CDR3 region has 14 residues. Between the trimmed V and J ends, which lost 2 bases and 8 bases, there was a span of 13 bases. A J-beta primer mix and a sample-barcoded 5' primer were used in a second PCR of about 7 to 12 cycles. TCRdb independently ran MiXCR on the 5' RACE reads; one entry per CDR3 protein. The profile covers about 1,500,000 distinct CDR3 sequences, with approximately 42% appearing a single time and approximately 7.9% taken by the ten largest. Isolation recovered at least 6.5 million PBMCs from every sample. Total RNA extraction produced at least 5.5 micrograms (per sample) for the study. Only a few counts were recorded for this clonotype. Its antigen is not identified.

The source material was blood. The chain employs TRBV7-3 and TRBJ2-1, with TRBD2 as a possible D gene (6 bases). The sequence was obtained from a young woman in good health. CDR3 residues: CASSLSMGGDEQFF. The CDR3 region has the DNA TGTGCCAGCAGCTTATCAATGGGAGGCGATGAGCAGTTCTTC.